This TCR beta chain was identified in a study of siplizumab effects on memory and regulatory T cells. Whole-study results and caveats: With siplizumab, Treg-derived clones averaged about 70% of mappable alloreactive CD4+ clones, versus 26.9% in controls. A significant reduction in alloreactive sequences traceable to unstimulated CD4+ memory cells was produced by siplizumab. The majority of clones, roughly 80-95% of proliferating CD4+ or CD8+ clones, lacked an assignable naive or memory phenotype.

The data were produced by immunoSEQ multiplex PCR, yet TCRdb's version contains in-frame clones alone and is incomplete. The sample comprises approximately 75,000 clones, 93% of which are singletons, and about 5% rests with the top ten. A remark on this clone: Its target is not known.

Trimming stripped 1 base from V and 5 bases from J, with 15 bases between. Germline loops: CDR1 SGHAT, CDR2 FQNNGV. The CDR3 sequence is 15 residues long. The clonotype was recovered from a human donor in good health. Material: CD8+ T cells sorted from blood. The J gene is TRBJ2-7, the V gene TRBV11-2; D possibly corresponds to TRBD2 (5 bases). CDR3 loop: CASSLAGGPLDEQYF. DNA of the CDR3: TGTGCCAGCAGCTTAGCAGGAGGTCCTTTGGACGAGCAGTACTTC.